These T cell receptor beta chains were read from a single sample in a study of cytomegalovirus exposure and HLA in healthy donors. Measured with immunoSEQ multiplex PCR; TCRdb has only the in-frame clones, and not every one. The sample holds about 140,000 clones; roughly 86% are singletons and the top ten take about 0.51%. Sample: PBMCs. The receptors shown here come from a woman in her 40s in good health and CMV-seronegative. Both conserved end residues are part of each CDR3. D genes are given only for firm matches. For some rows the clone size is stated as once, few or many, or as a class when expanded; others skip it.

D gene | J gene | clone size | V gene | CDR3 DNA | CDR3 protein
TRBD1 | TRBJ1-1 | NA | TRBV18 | TGTGCCAGCTCACCCCGACAGGGGTCAGACACTGAAGCTTTCTTT | CASSPRQGSDTEAFF
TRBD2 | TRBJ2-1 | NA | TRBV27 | TGTGCCAGCAGTAAATTAACGATAGCGGGAGTCGACAATGAGCAGTTCTTC | CASSKLTIAGVDNEQFF
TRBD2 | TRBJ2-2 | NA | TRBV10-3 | TGTGCCATCAGTCCCCGCGGGGGGAACACCGGGGAGCTGTTTTTT | CAISPRGGNTGELFF
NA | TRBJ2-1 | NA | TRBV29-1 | TGCAGCGTGCCCCCGGGGTACGGTGAGCAGTTCTTC | CSVPPGYGEQFF
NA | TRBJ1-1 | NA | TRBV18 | TGTGCCAGCTCACCTCCCCTCGGAGGGGACGCTGAAGCTTTCTTT | CASSPPLGGDAEAFF
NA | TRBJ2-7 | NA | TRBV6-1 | TGTGCCAGCAGTGAACCCACCTACGAGCAGTACTTC | CASSEPTYEQYF
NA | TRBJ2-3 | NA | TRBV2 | TGTGCCAGCAGTGAAGGTCCACTTAACACAGATACGCAGTATTTT | CASSEGPLNTDTQYF
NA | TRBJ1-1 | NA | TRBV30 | TGTGCCTGGAGAGGTGAGGTGGGGGCCACTGAAGCTTTCTTT | CAWRGEVGATEAFF
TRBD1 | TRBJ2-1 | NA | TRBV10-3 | TGTGCCACCAGGGGGCCGGGCAGCTCCTACAATGAGCAGTTCTTC | CATRGPGSSYNEQFF
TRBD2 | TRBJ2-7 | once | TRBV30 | TGTGCCTGGACCGCTAGCGGGAGAACGGCTTACGAGCAGTACTTC | CAWTASGRTAYEQYF
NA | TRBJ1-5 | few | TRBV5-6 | TGTGCCAGCAGCTTGCATGGCAATCAGCCCCAGCATTTT | CASSLHGNQPQHF
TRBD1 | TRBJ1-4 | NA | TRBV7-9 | TGTGCCAGCAGCGTACAGGGGACCGATGAAAAACTGTTTTTT | CASSVQGTDEKLFF
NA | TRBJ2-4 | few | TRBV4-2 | TGTGCCAGCAGCCAATGGGGGGGAGGGGGTATTCAGTACTTC | CASSQWGGGGIQYF
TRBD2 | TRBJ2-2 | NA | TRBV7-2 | TGTGCCAGCAATCGTAGCGGGAGGGGGGAGCTGTTTTTT | CASNRSGRGELFF
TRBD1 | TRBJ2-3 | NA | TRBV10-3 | TGTGCCATCAAGGGACAGGGGGGAAGAGATACGCAGTATTTT | CAIKGQGGRDTQYF
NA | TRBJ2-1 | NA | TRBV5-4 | TGTGCCAGCAGCTTGGGCGCGAAGACGGGGTCCAAGAATGAGCAGTTCTTC | CASSLGAKTGSKNEQFF
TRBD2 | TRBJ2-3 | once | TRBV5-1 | TGCGCCAGCAGCTCCTTAGCGGGAAGCACAGATACGCAGTATTTT | CASSSLAGSTDTQYF
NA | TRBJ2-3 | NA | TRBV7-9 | TGTGCCAGCAGCTTAGTAGGGGCTGGGGATACGCAGTATTTT | CASSLVGAGDTQYF
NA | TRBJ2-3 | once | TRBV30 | TGTGCCTGGAGTTCCCTCGGACTCACAGATACGCAGTATTTT | CAWSSLGLTDTQYF
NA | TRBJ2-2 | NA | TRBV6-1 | TGTGCCAGCAGTGTCCACAGCACCGGGGAGCTGTTTTTT | CASSVHSTGELFF
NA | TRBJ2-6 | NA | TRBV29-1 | TGCAGCGTTGCGGGGTTTCGGGGTTATACCAGCTCTGGGGCCAACGTCCTGACTTTC | CSVAGFRGYTSSGANVLTF
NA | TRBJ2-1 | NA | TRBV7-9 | TGTGCCAGCAGCTTAGGACTCCTTAATGAGCAGTTCTTC | CASSLGLLNEQFF
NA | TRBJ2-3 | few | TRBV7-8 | TGTGCCAGCAGCTTCACAGGGCGGTACACAGATACGCAGTATTTT | CASSFTGRYTDTQYF
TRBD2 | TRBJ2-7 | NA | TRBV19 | TGTGCCAGTAGTGCTAGCGGGGCCTACTACGAGCAGTACTTC | CASSASGAYYEQYF
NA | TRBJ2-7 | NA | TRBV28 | TGTGCCAGCAGTTTTTCGGGTCAGCGTTACGAGCAGTACTTC | CASSFSGQRYEQYF
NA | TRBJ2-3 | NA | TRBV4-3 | TGCGCCAGCAGCCCTGCTTCGCGGGGCACAGATACGCAGTATTTT | CASSPASRGTDTQYF
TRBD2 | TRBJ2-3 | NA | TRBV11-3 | TGTGCCAGCAGCTCCGGGACTAGCGGGCGGACGCAGTATTTT | CASSSGTSGRTQYF
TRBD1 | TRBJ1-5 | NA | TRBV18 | TGTGCCAGCTCACCGATGACAGGGAACAATCAGCCCCAGCATTTT | CASSPMTGNNQPQHF
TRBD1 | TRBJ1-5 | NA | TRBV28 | TGTGCCAGCAGTTTGGGACAGGGGCGAAATCAGCCCCAGCATTTT | CASSLGQGRNQPQHF
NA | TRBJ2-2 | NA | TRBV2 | TGTGCCAGCCTTTCTGGACTCGCGAACACCGGGGAGCTGTTTTTT | CASLSGLANTGELFF
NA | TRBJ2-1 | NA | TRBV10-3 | TGTGCCATCAGGAGCCGGGAATCAGATGCAAATGAGCAGTTCTTC | CAIRSRESDANEQFF
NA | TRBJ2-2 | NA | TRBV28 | TGTCGAGGACAAAACCCCGGGGAGCTGTTTTTT | CRGQNPGELFF
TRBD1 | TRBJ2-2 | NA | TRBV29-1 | TGCAGCGTTGGGGACAGGGGGCGCGACGGGGAGCTGTTTTTT | CSVGDRGRDGELFF
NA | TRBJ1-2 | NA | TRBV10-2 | TGCGCCAGCAGTGACAAAAGGAGCTATGGCTACACCTTC | CASSDKRSYGYTF
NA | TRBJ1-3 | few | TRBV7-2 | TGTGCCACGGGGGGTGCGGGAAACACCATATATTTT | CATGGAGNTIYF
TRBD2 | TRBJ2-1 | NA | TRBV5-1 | TGCGCCAGCGGCTCGGCTAGCGGGATCAATGAGCAGTTCTTC | CASGSASGINEQFF
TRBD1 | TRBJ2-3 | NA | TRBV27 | TGTGCCAGCAGTCCCCGGGACAGGGCTACAGATACGCAGTATTTT | CASSPRDRATDTQYF
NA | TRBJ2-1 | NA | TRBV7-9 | TGTTCCAGCAGCTTAACCTTTGGAGCTGGAACCTACAATGAGCAGTTCTTC | CSSSLTFGAGTYNEQFF